What follows describes a single T cell receptor beta chain. What it binds is not known. This sample is part of a study of T cells in Graves' hyperthyroidism and ophthalmopathy. On the study more broadly: The blood sample was taken at first diagnosis, before treatment began. Whole-study results and caveats: Blood also carried most thyroid clonotypes expanded above 0.001. Prediction of ophthalmopathy progression came a median roughly 6.6 months pre-onset.

Pregnant or lactating patients were excluded, as were those with uncontrolled infection or other autoimmune disease. TCR beta CDR3 sequences were amplified from RNA transcripts. The TCR CDR3 was amplified in a first-round RT-PCR using the HTBI primer set. TCRdb reprocessed the multiplex PCR reads with MiXCR, giving one entry per CDR3 protein. The data show about 720,000 distinct CDR3 sequences, approximately 19% seen once. V shed 4 bases and J 6 bases; nucleotides not matched to a gene: 7. This CDR3 spans 15 amino acids. Per germline, CDR1 SEHNR and CDR2 FQNEAQ (reference sequence). Sequencing was performed on blood. The chain recombines TRBV7-9 with TRBJ1-1, with 11 bases lining up with TRBD1. The TCR was taken from a woman between 50 and 59 years old with Graves' hyperthyroidism that later progressed to Graves' ophthalmopathy. As DNA, the CDR3 is TGTGCCAGCAGCTCTCGGACAGGGGGCGCCCCTGAAGCTTTCTTT. Protein sequence: CASSSRTGGAPEAFF.